This T cell receptor (beta chain) comes out of a study of cytomegalovirus exposure and HLA in healthy donors. Germline V gives CDR1 SEHNR, CDR2 FQNEAQ (reference sequence). The CDR3 extends over 14 amino acids. Between the trimmed V and J ends, which lost 5 bases and 5 bases, there was a span of 15 bases. PCR used 60 Vbeta primers and 13 Jbeta primers. The assay was immunoSEQ multiplex PCR, and TCRdb's table has in-frame clones only and misses some. The data hold under 200,000 clones, with around 81% observed a single time. The chain is built from TRBV7-9 and TRBJ2-5; tentatively, D is TRBD1 (6 bases). The specimen sequenced was PBMCs. This clonotype was obtained from a man aged 35 to 55 in good health and CMV-seronegative. This CDR3 is CASSQIRQGETQYF. CDR3 DNA sequence: TGTGCCAGCAGCCAAATAAGGCAGGGGGAGACCCAGTACTTC.